These 6 T cell receptor beta chains originate from one sample sequenced in a study of cytomegalovirus exposure and HLA in healthy donors. The PCR employed 60 Vbeta primers together with 13 Jbeta primers. Some clones are missing from TCRdb's copy, which holds only in-frame ones; the method was immunoSEQ multiplex PCR. This sample carries some 150,000 clones, around 86% of them seen once, and the ten largest clones take roughly 2.9%. Sequencing used PBMCs. The receptors originated from a woman in her twenties or thirties in good health and CMV-seronegative.

J is TRBJ2-7 and V is TRBV7-9; 7 nucleotides agree with TRBD2. Germline lookup yields CDR1 SEHNR and CDR2 FQNEAQ (reference sequence). CDR3 size: 14 residues. J gave up 7 bases and V 4 bases, and 10 bases lay outside the gene matches. The CDR3 nucleotides are TGTGCCAGCAGCTACCCGGGAGGCCCGGGGGAGCAGTACTTC. Its protein is CASSYPGGPGEQYF.

V usage is TRBV6-4 and J usage is TRBJ2-3; 9 nucleotides align to TRBD2. The CDR3 is 13 amino acids. Germline loops: CDR1 MRHNA, CDR2 SNTAGT. Germline trimming cut 8 bases from V and 5 bases from J; bases unmatched to any gene: 5. CDR3 amino acids: CASGGGGQDTQYF. CDR3 coding DNA: TGTGCCAGCGGCGGGGGGGGCCAAGATACGCAGTATTTT.

The chain combines TRBV5-6 with TRBJ2-1; 7 positions agree with TRBD1. V gave up 2 bases and J gave up 3 bases; unmatched junction bases: 8. This CDR3 is built from 16 residues. The germline gives CDR1 SGHDT, CDR2 YYEEEE. The CDR3 loop reads CASSLTGTALYNEQFF. The CDR3 DNA is TGTGCCAGCAGCTTAACCGGGACAGCCCTCTACAATGAGCAGTTCTTC.

The genes are TRBV6-4 and TRBJ2-2; 14 positions match TRBD2. CDR3 length equals 15 residues. Trimming at V came to 6 bases and at J to 6 bases, leaving 3 bases not matched to a gene. Germline CDR1 is MRHNA and CDR2 is SNTAGT. Here the CDR3 DNA reads TGTGCCAGCAGAGGACTAGCGGGAGGTCCCGGGGAGCTGTTTTTT. This sequence encodes CASRGLAGGPGELFF.

The genes are TRBV2 and TRBJ1-3; D is unresolved. Trimming took 2 bases from V and 9 from J, leaving 20 bases between them. The germline V gene encodes CDR1 SNHLY and CDR2 FYNNEI. The CDR3 runs to 16 residues. CDR3 coding DNA: TGTGCCAGCAGTGAAACGGAAATGCGGAATAGAAGCACCATATATTTT. Its translation: CASSETEMRNRSTIYF.

This clone has just a few counts. V usage is TRBV27 and J usage is TRBJ2-5, with a tentative D call TRBD2 (5 bases). V shed 4 bases and J shed 7 bases, with 7 bases lying between them. This CDR3 region has 11 residues. Germline CDR1 reads MNHEY; CDR2 reads SMNVEV (reference sequence). This CDR3 is CASSSGGTQYF. CDR3 DNA: TGTGCCAGCAGTTCCGGAGGGACCCAGTACTTC.